This paragraph covers one T cell receptor (beta chain) sequence. This sample was included in a study of blood T cell repertoires in COVID-19. Turning to the study itself: Sources were T cells, B-cell-depleted T cells, or PBMCs; the material itself was cDNA or gDNA.

The CDR3 totals 15 residues. Germline CDR1 MNHEY, CDR2 SVGAGI. Trimming took off 0 bases at V and 3 bases at J, with 11 bases between the two ends. Assay: immunoSEQ multiplex PCR; the TCRdb copy retains only in-frame clones and omits some. The sample lists fewer than 300,000 clones, 88% occurring once. Participant age was about 18 to 95 years, and participants resided in around 24 US areas. Cohort placement rested on clinical history that participants reported themselves. The clonotype was recovered from a woman in her thirties or forties with acute COVID-19. The J gene is TRBJ1-1, the V gene TRBV6-5; D gene uncertain. The sample taken for sequencing was PBMCs or T cells enriched from blood (not recorded which). The CDR3 loop is CASSYSSSRDTEAFF. CDR3 DNA: TGTGCCAGCAGTTACTCGTCGAGCCGGGACACTGAAGCTTTCTTT.